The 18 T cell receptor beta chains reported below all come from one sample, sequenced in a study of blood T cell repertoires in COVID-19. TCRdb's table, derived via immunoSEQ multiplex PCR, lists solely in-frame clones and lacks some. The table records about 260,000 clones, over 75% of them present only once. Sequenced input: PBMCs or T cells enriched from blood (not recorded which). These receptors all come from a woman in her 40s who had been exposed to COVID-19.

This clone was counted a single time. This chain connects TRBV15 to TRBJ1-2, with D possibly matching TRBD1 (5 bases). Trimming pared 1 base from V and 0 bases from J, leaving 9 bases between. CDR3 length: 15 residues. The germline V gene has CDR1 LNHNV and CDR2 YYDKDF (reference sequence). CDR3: CATSRVRAANYGYTF. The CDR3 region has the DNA TGTGCCACCAGCAGAGTCAGGGCAGCTAACTATGGCTACACCTTC. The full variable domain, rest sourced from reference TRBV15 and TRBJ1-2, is DAMVIQNPRYQVTQFGKPVTLSCSQTLNHNVMYWYQQKSSQAPKLLFHYYDKDFNNEADTPDNFQSRRPNTSFCFLDIRSPGLGDTAMYLCATSRVRAANYGYTFGSGTRLTVV.

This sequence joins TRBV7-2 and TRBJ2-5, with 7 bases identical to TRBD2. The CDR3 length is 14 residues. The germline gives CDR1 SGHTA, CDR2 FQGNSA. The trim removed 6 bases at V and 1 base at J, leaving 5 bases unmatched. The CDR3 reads CASRGRGTQETQYF. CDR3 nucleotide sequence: TGTGCCAGCAGGGGGAGGGGAACCCAAGAGACCCAGTACTTC.

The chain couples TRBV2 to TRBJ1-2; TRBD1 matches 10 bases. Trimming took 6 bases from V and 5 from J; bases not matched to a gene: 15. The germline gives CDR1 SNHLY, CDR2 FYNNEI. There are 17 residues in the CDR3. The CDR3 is CASRETGQGPLGYGYTF. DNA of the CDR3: TGTGCCAGCAGGGAGACGGGACAGGGGCCCCTCGGGTATGGCTACACCTTC.

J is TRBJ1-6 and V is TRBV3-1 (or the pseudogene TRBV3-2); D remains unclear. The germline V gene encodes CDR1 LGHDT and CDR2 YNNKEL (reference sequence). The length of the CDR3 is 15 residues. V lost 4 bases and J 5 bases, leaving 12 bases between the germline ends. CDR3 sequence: CASSPRSGNNSPLHF. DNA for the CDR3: TGTGCCAGCAGCCCCCGATCGGGGAATAATTCACCCCTCCACTTT.

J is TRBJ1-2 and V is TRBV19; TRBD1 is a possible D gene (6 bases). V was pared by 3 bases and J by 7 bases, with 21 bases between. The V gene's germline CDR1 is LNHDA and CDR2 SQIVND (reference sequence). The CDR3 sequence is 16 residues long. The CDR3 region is CASSMSTGGGARGYTF. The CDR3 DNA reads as TGTGCCAGTAGTATGTCGACGGGAGGGGGTGCCCGTGGCTACACCTTC.

The CDR3 spells CAVGQGGSETQYF. CDR3 bases: TGTGCCGTCGGACAGGGAGGCTCAGAGACCCAGTACTTC. The chain employs TRBV25-1 and TRBJ2-5; 8 positions agree with TRBD1. Germline trimming cut 11 bases from V and 4 bases from J; bases unmatched to any gene: 9. Germline assignment: CDR1 MGHDK and CDR2 SYGVNS. The CDR3 is 13 amino acids.

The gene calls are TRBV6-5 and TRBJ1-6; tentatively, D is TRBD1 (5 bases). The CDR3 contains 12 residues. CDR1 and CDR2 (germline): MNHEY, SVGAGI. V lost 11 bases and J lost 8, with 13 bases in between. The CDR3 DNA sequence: TGTGCCGCAGCGGGGGGGGATTCACCCCTCCACTTT. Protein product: CAAAGGDSPLHF.

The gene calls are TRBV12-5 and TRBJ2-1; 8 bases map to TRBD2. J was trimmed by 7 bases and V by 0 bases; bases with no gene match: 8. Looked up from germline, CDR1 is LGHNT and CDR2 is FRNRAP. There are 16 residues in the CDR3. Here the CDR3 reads CASGLVIAGGSNEQFF. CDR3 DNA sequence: TGTGCTAGTGGTTTGGTAATCGCGGGAGGATCGAATGAGCAGTTCTTC.

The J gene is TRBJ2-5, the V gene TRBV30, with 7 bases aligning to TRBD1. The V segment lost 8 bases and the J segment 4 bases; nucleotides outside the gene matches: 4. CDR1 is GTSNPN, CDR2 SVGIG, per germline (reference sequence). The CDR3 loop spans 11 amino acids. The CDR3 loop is CATEGAETQYF. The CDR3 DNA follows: TGTGCCACCGAGGGGGCAGAGACCCAGTACTTC.

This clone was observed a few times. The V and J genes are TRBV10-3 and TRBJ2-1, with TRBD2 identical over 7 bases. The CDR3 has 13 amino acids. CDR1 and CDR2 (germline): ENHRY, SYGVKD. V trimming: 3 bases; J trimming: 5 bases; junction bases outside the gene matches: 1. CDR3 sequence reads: CAISESGNNEQFF. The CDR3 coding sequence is TGTGCCATCAGTGAAAGCGGGAACAATGAGCAGTTCTTC.

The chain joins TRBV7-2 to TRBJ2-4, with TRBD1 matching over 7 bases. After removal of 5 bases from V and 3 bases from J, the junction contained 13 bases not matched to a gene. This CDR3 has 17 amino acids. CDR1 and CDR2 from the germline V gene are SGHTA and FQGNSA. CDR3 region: CASSPRVAGGGKNIQYF. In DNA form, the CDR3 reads TGTGCCAGCAGCCCACGGGTCGCAGGGGGTGGCAAAAACATTCAGTACTTC.

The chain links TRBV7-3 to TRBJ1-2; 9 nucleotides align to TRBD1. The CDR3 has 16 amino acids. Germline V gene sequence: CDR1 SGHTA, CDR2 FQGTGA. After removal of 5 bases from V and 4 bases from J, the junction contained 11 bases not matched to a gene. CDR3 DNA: TGTGCCAGCAGCCTAGCACCGGGACAGGGAATCTATGGCTACACCTTC. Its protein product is CASSLAPGQGIYGYTF.

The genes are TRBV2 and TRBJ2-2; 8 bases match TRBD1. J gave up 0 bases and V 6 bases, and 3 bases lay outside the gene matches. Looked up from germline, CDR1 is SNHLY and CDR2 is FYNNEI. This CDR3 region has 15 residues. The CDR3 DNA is TGTGCCAGCAGCCGGGACAGGACGAACACCGGGGAGCTGTTTTTT. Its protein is CASSRDRTNTGELFF.

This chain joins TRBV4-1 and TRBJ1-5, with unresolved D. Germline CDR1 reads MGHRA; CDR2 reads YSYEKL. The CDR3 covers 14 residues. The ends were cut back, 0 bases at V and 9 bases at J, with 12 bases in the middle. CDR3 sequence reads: CASSQDPGPRPQHF. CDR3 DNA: TGCGCCAGCAGCCAAGATCCAGGCCCGCGGCCCCAGCATTTT.

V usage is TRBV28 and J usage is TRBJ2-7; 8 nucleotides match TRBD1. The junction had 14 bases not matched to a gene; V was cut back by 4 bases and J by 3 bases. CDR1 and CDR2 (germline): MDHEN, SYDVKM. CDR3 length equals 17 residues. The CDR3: CASSWSRHATGGYEQYF. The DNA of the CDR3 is TGTGCCAGCAGTTGGTCCCGGCACGCAACAGGGGGCTACGAGCAGTACTTC.

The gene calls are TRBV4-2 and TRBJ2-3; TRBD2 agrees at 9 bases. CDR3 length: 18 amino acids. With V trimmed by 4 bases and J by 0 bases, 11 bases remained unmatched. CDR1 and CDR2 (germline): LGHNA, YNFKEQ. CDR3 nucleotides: TGTGCCAGCAGCCTGACCCCGACTAGCGGAACTAGCACAGATACGCAGTATTTT. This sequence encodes CASSLTPTSGTSTDTQYF.

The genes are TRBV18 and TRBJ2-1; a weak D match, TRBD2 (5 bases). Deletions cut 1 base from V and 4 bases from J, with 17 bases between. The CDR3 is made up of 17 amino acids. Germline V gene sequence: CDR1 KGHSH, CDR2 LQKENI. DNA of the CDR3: TGTGCCAGCTCACCACAGAGCGGTCAGGCCAGGTACAATGAGCAGTTCTTC. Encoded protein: CASSPQSGQARYNEQFF.

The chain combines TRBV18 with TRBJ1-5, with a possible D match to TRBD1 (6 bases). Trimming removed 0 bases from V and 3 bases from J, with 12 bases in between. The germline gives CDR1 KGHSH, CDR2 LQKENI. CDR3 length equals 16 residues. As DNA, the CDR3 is TGTGCCAGCTCACCACCGACAGGCCCGATCAATCAGCCCCAGCATTTT. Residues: CASSPPTGPINQPQHF.